This T cell receptor (beta chain) was recovered during a study of T cell responses to AZD1222 COVID-19 vaccine. Only in-frame clones appear in the TCRdb table, and some are missing; sequencing was by immunoSEQ multiplex PCR. The sample lists approximately 140,000 clones; 94% were seen once. CDR1 and CDR2 from the germline V gene are SQVTM and ANQGSEA. The length of the CDR3 is 17 residues. V lost 3 bases, J lost 3 bases, and 11 bases stayed unmatched. This clonotype was sampled from an adult in good health. The sample here was peripheral blood, taken on day 0 of AZD1222 vaccination. This chain uses TRBV29-1 with TRBJ2-1; TRBD2 matches 10 bases. This chain's CDR3 is CSVDGLAGVSFYNEQFF. In nucleotides, the CDR3 is TGCAGCGTTGACGGGCTAGCGGGGGTAAGTTTCTACAATGAGCAGTTCTTC.